This is a list of T cell receptor beta chains from one sample in a study of blood T cell repertoires in COVID-19. Produced via immunoSEQ multiplex PCR; TCRdb's table is partial and in-frame only. The sample includes about 140,000 clones, roughly 76% of them seen just once. Material for sequencing was peripheral blood. The receptors were gathered from a woman aged 45-65 years with active or convalescent COVID-19. CDR3s include the opening cysteine and the closing phenylalanine or tryptophan. Fields, in order: V gene, clone size, J gene, D gene, CDR3 DNA, CDR3 protein. A D gene is named only where the DNA matches it firmly. Expanded clones are given a class, and other clones once, few, many or no size at all.

TRBV4-3	-	TRBJ2-7	TRBD1	TGCGCCAGCAGCCAAGATAAGGGACAGGGGGCCTACGAGCAGTACTTC	CASSQDKGQGAYEQYF
TRBV6-5	once	TRBJ2-6	-	TGTGCCAGCAGAGATTACATCTCTGGGGCCAACGTCCTGACTTTC	CASRDYISGANVLTF
TRBV20-1	-	TRBJ2-1	TRBD2	TGCAGTGCTAGTGGGACTAGCGGGACCCATGAGCAGTTCTTC	CSASGTSGTHEQFF
TRBV19	-	TRBJ1-2	TRBD1	TGTGCCAGTAGTAAGGGGGCCGTCGGCTATGGCTACACCTTC	CASSKGAVGYGYTF
TRBV20-1	-	TRBJ2-1	-	TGCAGTGCTCTCCGGTACAATGAGCAGTTCTTC	CSALRYNEQFF
TRBV7-2	once	TRBJ1-2	TRBD1	TGTGCCAGCAGCACCGGGACAGAGATGTATGGCTACACCTTC	CASSTGTEMYGYTF
TRBV19	-	TRBJ1-3	TRBD1	TGTGCCAGTAGCAGACAGGGGATGTCTGGAAACACCATATATTTT	CASSRQGMSGNTIYF
TRBV19	-	TRBJ2-7	-	TGTGCCAGTTCGGGGGGGACAGGGAGCTACGAGCAGTACTTC	CASSGGTGSYEQYF
TRBV4-1	-	TRBJ2-7	-	TGCGCCAGCAGCCAAGGGGAGTGGGGAAGCTCCTACGAGCAGTACTTC	CASSQGEWGSSYEQYF
TRBV12-5	-	TRBJ1-1	-	TGTGCTAGTGGTTTGGGGGGAGGGACTGAAGCTTTCTTT	CASGLGGGTEAFF
TRBV30	-	TRBJ1-2	TRBD1	TGTGCCAGGGACAGGGCTCGTTATGGCTACACCTTC	CARDRARYGYTF
TRBV5-4	-	TRBJ1-3	TRBD1	TGTGCTTACCAAACGGCAGGGGGGTTCTCTGGAAACACCATATATTTT	CAYQTAGGFSGNTIYF
TRBV6-5	-	TRBJ2-2	TRBD1	TGTGCCAGCAGCACCGGGACAGGGAGAACCGGGGAGCTGTTTTTT	CASSTGTGRTGELFF
TRBV6-5	-	TRBJ1-5	-	TGTGCCAGCAGTTACGGGTGGCAGGGCCAACCCCAGCATTTT	CASSYGWQGQPQHF
TRBV25-1	-	TRBJ1-1	-	TGTGCCAGCAGTCCTCAGGGTTTCACTGAAGCTTTCTTT	CASSPQGFTEAFF
TRBV5-1	-	TRBJ2-7	TRBD1	TGCGCCAGCAGAGCCGGGACAGGGGTATACGAGCAGTACTTC	CASRAGTGVYEQYF
TRBV2	-	TRBJ1-1	-	TGTGCCAGCAGTGAAGGAAGGATAGGGGGTCTTAACACTGAAGCTTTCTTT	CASSEGRIGGLNTEAFF
TRBV30	-	TRBJ2-2	TRBD2	TGTGCCTGGAGTGTAGCGGCTAGCGGGATGACCGGGGAGCTGTTTTTT	CAWSVAASGMTGELFF